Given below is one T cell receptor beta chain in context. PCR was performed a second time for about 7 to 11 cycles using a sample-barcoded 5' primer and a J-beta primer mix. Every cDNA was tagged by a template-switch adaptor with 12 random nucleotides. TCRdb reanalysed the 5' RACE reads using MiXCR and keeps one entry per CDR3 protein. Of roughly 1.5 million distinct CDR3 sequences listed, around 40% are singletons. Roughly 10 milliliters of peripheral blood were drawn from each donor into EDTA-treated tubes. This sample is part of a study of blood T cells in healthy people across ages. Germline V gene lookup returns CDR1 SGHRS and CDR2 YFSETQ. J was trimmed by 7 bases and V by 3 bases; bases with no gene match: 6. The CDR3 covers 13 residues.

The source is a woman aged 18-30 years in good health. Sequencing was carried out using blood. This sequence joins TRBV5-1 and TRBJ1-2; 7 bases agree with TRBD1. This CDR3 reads CASSWASGGGYTF. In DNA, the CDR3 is TGCGCCAGCAGCTGGGCCTCAGGGGGTGGCTACACCTTC. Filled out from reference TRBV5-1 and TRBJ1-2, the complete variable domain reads KAGVTQTPRYLIKTRGQQVTLSCSPISGHRSVSWYQQTPGQGLQFLFEYFSETQRNKGNFPGRFSGRQFSNSRSEMNVSTLELGDSALYLCASSWASGGGYTFGSGTRLTVV.